This entry lists 18 T cell receptor beta chains sequenced from one sample in a study of blood T cell repertoires in COVID-19. Data came from immunoSEQ multiplex PCR; TCRdb stores just in-frame clones and leaves some out. The sample consists of 210,000 or so clones, approximately 90% of them appearing once. Sequences were obtained from peripheral blood. All receptors derive from a woman aged 40-49 years who had recovered from COVID-19.

The rearrangement uses TRBV18 and TRBJ2-6, with D unresolved. V gave up 3 bases and J gave up 0 bases, with 6 bases separating them. The CDR3 totals 15 residues. CDR1 and CDR2 from the germline V gene are KGHSH and LQKENI. The CDR3 sequence: CASSPSFSGANVLTF. CDR3 nucleotide sequence: TGTGCCAGCTCACCGTCTTTCTCTGGGGCCAACGTCCTGACTTTC. Variable domain in full (rest from reference TRBV18 and TRBJ2-6): NAGVMQNPRHLVRRRGQEARLRCSPMKGHSHVYWYRQLPEEGLKFMVYLQKENIIDESGMPKERFSAEFPKEGPSILRIQQVVRGDSAAYFCASSPSFSGANVLTFGAGSRLTVL.

The chain employs TRBV10-3 and TRBJ2-7, with TRBD2 identical over 12 bases. This CDR3 region has 15 residues. Germline V gene sequence: CDR1 ENHRY, CDR2 SYGVKD. J was trimmed by 1 base and V by 4 bases; bases with no gene match: 2. CDR3 in amino acids: CAISGGTSGSYEQYF. The CDR3, as DNA: TGTGCCATCAGTGGCGGGACTAGCGGGTCCTACGAGCAGTACTTC.

The chain links TRBV7-2 to TRBJ2-1, with D possibly matching TRBD1 (5 bases). The CDR3 has 13 amino acids. The V and J ends lost 4 bases and 10 bases respectively, with 14 bases between them. CDR1 is SGHTA and CDR2 is FQGNSA in the germline V gene. CDR3 sequence: CASSSSGIREQFF. The CDR3 DNA follows: TGTGCCAGCAGCTCCTCAGGGATAAGGGAGCAGTTCTTC. The whole variable domain, remainder taken from reference TRBV7-2 and TRBJ2-1, is GAGVSQSPSNKVTEKGKDVELRCDPISGHTALYWYRQSLGQGLEFLIYFQGNSAPDKSGLPSDRFSAERTGGSVSTLTIQRTQQEDSAVYLCASSSSGIREQFFGPGTRLTVL.

V gene TRBV30 combines with J gene TRBJ1-6; perhaps TRBD1 as D (5 bases). The CDR3 loop spans 15 amino acids. V was pared by 3 bases and J by 1 base, with 10 bases between. Germline V gene data show CDR1 as GTSNPN and CDR2 as SVGIG (reference sequence). CDR3 sequence reads: CAWSDGGSYNSPLHF. Written as DNA, the CDR3 is TGTGCCTGGAGCGATGGGGGGTCCTATAATTCACCCCTCCACTTT.

The chain has TRBV5-1 and TRBJ1-4, with D hard to call. The CDR3 is 19 amino acids. V was clipped by 4 bases and J by 0 bases, with 22 bases between them. From germline, CDR1 is SGHRS and CDR2 YFSETQ. As DNA, the CDR3 is TGCGCCAGCAGCCCAACGGAGACCTTAACTTGGGCAACTAATGAAAAACTGTTTTTT. Residues: CASSPTETLTWATNEKLFF.

The V and J genes are TRBV2 and TRBJ1-1, with D possibly TRBD1 on 5 matching bases. The CDR3 spans 16 residues. Germline-derived CDR1 and CDR2 are SNHLY and FYNNEI. Trimming cost V 4 bases and J 2 bases, with 17 bases left between them. Written as DNA, the CDR3 is TGTGCCAGCAGTGTTGTCAGGGAAGGGTTTAACACTGAAGCTTTCTTT. Its translation is CASSVVREGFNTEAFF.

V gene TRBV18 combines with J gene TRBJ2-3, with a tentative D call TRBD2 (5 bases). The V end lost 2 bases, the J end lost 2 bases, and 14 bases lay between the germline ends. The CDR3 loop spans 16 amino acids. Germline-derived CDR1 and CDR2 are KGHSH and LQKENI. CDR3 region: CASSPSGKAFTDTQYF. The CDR3 region has the DNA TGTGCCAGCTCACCATCCGGGAAAGCCTTCACAGATACGCAGTATTTT.

The chain joins TRBV19 to TRBJ2-7; 10 bases map to TRBD2. With V trimmed by 8 bases and J by 4 bases, 11 bases remained unmatched. Per germline, CDR1 LNHDA and CDR2 SQIVND (reference sequence). The CDR3 has 15 residues. In nucleotides, the CDR3 is TGTGCCAGTGGGCTAGCGGGAGACCTCATATACGAGCAGTACTTC. It encodes CASGLAGDLIYEQYF.

This clone was detected once. V is TRBV3-1 (or the pseudogene TRBV3-2) and J is TRBJ1-4; D is unclear. The V gene lost 1 base and the J gene lost 0 bases, with 6 bases spanning the gap. The germline V gene encodes CDR1 LGHDT and CDR2 YNNKEL (reference sequence). The CDR3 length is 15 residues. The CDR3 here is CASSQGDSTNEKLFF. In DNA, the CDR3 is TGTGCCAGCAGCCAAGGAGACTCAACTAATGAAAAACTGTTTTTT.

V gene TRBV2 combines with J gene TRBJ1-1; D gene unclear. V was pared by 5 bases and J by 2 bases, with 9 bases between. The CDR3 length is 13 residues. Germline values: CDR1 SNHLY, CDR2 FYNNEI. This CDR3 is CASSHYTNTEAFF. The CDR3 DNA follows: TGTGCCAGCAGTCATTATACTAACACTGAAGCTTTCTTT. Complete variable domain (other parts from reference TRBV2 and TRBJ1-1): EPEVTQTPSHQVTQMGQEVILRCVPISNHLYFYWYRQILGQKVEFLVSFYNNEISEKSEIFDDQFSVERPDGSNFTLKIRSTKLEDSAMYFCASSHYTNTEAFFGQGTRLTVV.

V is TRBV7-2 and J is TRBJ2-5; TRBD2 matches at 9 bases. The V gene end was trimmed by 4 bases and the J gene end by 2 bases; junction bases not matched to a gene: 8. Germline V gives CDR1 SGHTA, CDR2 FQGNSA. The CDR3 spans 16 residues. CDR3: CASSSGLAGQQETQYF. The CDR3 bases are TGTGCCAGCAGCTCAGGGCTAGCGGGACAGCAAGAGACCCAGTACTTC.

The chain carries TRBV7-9 and TRBJ1-6; TRBD1 aligns across 9 bases. Germline V CDR1 and CDR2: SEHNR, FQNEAQ (reference sequence). This CDR3 region has 15 residues. Unmatched junction bases numbered 3, after V lost 3 bases and J lost 6 bases. CDR3 nucleotide sequence: TGTGCCAGCAGCTTTGGGACAGGGATTAATTCACCCCTCCACTTT. Translation gives CASSFGTGINSPLHF. The variable domain in full, completed from reference TRBV7-9 and TRBJ1-6, reads DTGVSQNPRHKITKRGQNVTFRCDPISEHNRLYWYRQTLGQGPEFLTYFQNEAQLEKSRLLSDRFSAERPKGSFSTLEIQRTEQGDSAMYLCASSFGTGINSPLHFGNGTRLTVT.

This sequence joins TRBV7-2 and TRBJ2-1; possible D gene TRBD2, 5 bases. This CDR3 region has 15 residues. CDR1 is SGHTA and CDR2 is FQGNSA in the germline V gene. V was pared by 2 bases and J by 5 bases, with 13 bases between. CDR3 residues: CASSLLVGAHNEQFF. The CDR3 coding sequence is TGTGCCAGCAGCTTATTGGTGGGAGCCCACAATGAGCAGTTCTTC.

The chain is built from TRBV30 and TRBJ1-5; the D gene is possibly TRBD1 (5 bases). Trimming took 4 bases from V and 7 from J, leaving 14 bases between them. Germline assignment: CDR1 GTSNPN and CDR2 SVGIG (reference sequence). The CDR3 runs to 13 residues. The CDR3 DNA is TGTGCCTGGACCCCGGGGGAGTACCAGCCCCAGCATTTT. As protein: CAWTPGEYQPQHF.

This rearrangement joins TRBV12-3 or TRBV12-4 to TRBJ2-7; 8 bases fit TRBD2. V lost 6 bases and J lost 2; bases outside the gene matches: 3. This CDR3 is 13 amino acids long. This CDR3 reads CASSRTSTYEQYF. The CDR3 DNA reads TGTGCCAGCAGCCGGACTAGCACCTACGAGCAGTACTTC.

J is TRBJ2-3 and V is TRBV5-4; 14 bases line up with TRBD2. The V and J ends lost 0 bases and 3 bases, in that order; junction bases with no gene match: 0. Germline assignment: CDR1 SGHNT and CDR2 YYREEE (reference sequence). The CDR3 length is 16 residues. CDR3 protein: CASSLGLAGGTDTQYF. The CDR3 region has the DNA TGTGCCAGCAGCTTGGGACTAGCGGGAGGGACAGATACGCAGTATTTT.

The chain carries TRBV28 and TRBJ1-3; 7 bases align to TRBD1. The CDR3 covers 18 residues. In germline, CDR1 is MDHEN, CDR2 SYDVKM. V shed 2 bases and J 0 bases; nucleotides not matched to a gene: 10. For the CDR3, the DNA is TGTGCCAGCAGTTTAAGTCTCGGACAGGCTAACTCTGGAAACACCATATATTTT. Amino acids: CASSLSLGQANSGNTIYF.

Only a few counts were recorded for this clone. V usage is TRBV4-3 and J usage is TRBJ1-4, with D possibly TRBD1 on 5 matching bases. V was cut by 2 bases and J by 8 bases, with 15 bases left in between. CDR1 and CDR2 (germline): LGHNA, YSLEER. The CDR3 is made up of 15 amino acids. The CDR3 sequence is CASSQYAGYAEKLFF. As DNA, the CDR3 is TGCGCCAGCAGCCAATATGCAGGGTATGCGGAAAAACTGTTTTTT.